This TCR beta chain appears in the sequencing data of a study of identical twins. General study findings and limits: Cord blood beta clonotypes present at high abundance carried fewer insertions; no such pattern appeared in memory repertoires. The same donors were not followed; conclusions instead depended on cross-sectional statistical analysis.

TCRdb ran MiXCR on the 5' RACE reads and lists one entry per CDR3 protein. The data contain approximately 500,000 distinct CDR3 sequences, 20% to 30% of them singletons. As to this clonotype: Its target is not known.

Looked up from germline, CDR1 is SGHVS and CDR2 is FNYEAQ. Trimming took 1 base from V and 5 from J, leaving 17 bases between them. The CDR3 spans 16 residues. This sample was shared with a second study, whose subject was T cells expressing NK-cell markers.

This chain uses TRBV7-6 with TRBJ2-5, with D possibly being TRBD1 (5 bases). The specimen was CD4+ T cells sorted from blood. This clonotype originated in a woman aged 18-29 years in good health. The CDR3 is CASSLGFGQGEETQYF. In DNA form, the CDR3 reads TGTGCCAGCAGCTTAGGGTTTGGGCAGGGTGAGGAGACCCAGTACTTC.